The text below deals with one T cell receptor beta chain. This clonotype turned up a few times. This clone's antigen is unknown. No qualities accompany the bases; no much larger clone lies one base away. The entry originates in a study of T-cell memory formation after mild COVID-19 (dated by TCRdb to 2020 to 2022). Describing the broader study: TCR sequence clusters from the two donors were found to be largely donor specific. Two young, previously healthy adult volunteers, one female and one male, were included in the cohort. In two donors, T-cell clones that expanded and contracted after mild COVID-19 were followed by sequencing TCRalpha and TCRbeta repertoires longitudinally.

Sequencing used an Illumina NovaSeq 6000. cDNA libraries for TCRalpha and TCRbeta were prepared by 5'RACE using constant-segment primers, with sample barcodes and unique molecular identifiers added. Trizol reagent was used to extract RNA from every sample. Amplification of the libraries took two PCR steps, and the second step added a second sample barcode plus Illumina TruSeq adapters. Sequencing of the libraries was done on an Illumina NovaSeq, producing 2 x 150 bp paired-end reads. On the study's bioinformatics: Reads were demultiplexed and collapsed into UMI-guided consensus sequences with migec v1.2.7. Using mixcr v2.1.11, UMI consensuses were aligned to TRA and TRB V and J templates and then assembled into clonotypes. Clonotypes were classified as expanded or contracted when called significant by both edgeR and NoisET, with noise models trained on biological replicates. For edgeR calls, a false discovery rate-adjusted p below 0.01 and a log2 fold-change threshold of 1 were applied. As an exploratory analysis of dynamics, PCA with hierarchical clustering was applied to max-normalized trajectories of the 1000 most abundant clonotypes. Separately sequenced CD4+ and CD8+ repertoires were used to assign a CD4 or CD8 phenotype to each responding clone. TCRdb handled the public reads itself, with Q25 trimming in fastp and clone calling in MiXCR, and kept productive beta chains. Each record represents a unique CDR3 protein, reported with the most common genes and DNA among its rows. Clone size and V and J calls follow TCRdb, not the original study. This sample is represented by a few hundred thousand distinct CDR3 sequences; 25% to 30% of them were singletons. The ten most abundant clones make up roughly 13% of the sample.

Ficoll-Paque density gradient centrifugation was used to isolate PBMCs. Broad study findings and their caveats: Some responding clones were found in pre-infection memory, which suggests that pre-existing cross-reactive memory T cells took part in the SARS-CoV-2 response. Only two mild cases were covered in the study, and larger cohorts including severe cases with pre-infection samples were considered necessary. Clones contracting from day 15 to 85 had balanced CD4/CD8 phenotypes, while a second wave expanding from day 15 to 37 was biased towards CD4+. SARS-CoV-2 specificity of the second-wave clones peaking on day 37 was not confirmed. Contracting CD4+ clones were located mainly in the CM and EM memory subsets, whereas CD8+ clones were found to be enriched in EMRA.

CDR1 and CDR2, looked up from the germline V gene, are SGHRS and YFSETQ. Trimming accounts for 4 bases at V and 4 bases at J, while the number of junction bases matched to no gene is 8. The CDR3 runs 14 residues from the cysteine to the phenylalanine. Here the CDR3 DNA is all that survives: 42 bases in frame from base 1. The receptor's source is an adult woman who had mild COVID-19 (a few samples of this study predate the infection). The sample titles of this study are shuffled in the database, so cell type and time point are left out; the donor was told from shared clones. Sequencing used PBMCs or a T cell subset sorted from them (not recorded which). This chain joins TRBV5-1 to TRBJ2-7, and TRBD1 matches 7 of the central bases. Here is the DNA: TGCGCCAGCAGCGCACGACAGGGTAGTTACGAGCAGTACTTC. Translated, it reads CASSARQGSYEQYF.